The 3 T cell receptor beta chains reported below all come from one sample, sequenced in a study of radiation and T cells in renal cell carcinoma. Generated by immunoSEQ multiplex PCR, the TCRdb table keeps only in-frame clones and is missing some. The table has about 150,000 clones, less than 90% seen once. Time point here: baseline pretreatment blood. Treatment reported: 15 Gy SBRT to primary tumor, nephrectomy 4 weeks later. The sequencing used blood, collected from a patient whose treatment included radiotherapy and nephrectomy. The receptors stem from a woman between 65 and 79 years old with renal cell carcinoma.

CDR3 sequence reads: CASSPTSQRNGELFF. CDR3 sequence (DNA): TGTGCCAGCAGCCCAACGAGCCAGCGGAACGGGGAGCTGTTTTTT. This chain joins TRBV4-2 and TRBJ2-2, with D possibly matching TRBD2 (5 bases). Germline assignment: CDR1 LGHNA and CDR2 YNFKEQ. Trimming removed 4 bases from V and 7 bases from J, with 16 bases in between. This CDR3 is 15 amino acids long.

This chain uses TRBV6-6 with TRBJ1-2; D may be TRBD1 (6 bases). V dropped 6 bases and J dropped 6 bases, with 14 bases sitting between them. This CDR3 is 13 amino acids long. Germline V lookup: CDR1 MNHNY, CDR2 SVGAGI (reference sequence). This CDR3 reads CASRPRGSDGYTF. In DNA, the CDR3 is TGTGCCAGCAGACCCAGGGGCTCTGATGGCTACACCTTC.

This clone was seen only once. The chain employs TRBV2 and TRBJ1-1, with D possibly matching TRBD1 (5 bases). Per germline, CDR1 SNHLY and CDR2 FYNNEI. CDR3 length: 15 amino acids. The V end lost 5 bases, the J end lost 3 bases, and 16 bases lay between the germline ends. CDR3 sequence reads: CASSNYGRGDTEAFF. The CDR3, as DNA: TGTGCCAGCAGTAACTACGGCCGAGGGGACACTGAAGCTTTCTTT.